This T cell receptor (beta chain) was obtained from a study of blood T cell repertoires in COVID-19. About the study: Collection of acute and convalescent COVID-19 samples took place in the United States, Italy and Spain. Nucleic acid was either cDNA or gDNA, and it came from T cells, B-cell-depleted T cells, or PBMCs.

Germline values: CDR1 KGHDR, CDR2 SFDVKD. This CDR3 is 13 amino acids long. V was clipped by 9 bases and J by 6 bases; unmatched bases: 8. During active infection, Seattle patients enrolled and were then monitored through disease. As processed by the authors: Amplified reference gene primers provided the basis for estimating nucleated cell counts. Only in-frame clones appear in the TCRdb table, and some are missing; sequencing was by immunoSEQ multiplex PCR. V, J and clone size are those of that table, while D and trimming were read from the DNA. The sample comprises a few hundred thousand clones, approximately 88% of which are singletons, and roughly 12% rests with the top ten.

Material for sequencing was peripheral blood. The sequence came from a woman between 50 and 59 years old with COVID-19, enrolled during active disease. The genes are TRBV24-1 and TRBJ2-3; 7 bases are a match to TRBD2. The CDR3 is CATETSRRDTQYF. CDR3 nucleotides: TGTGCCACCGAGACTAGCCGAAGGGATACGCAGTATTTT.